What follows are 30 T cell receptor beta chains derived from one specimen sequenced in a study of blood T cell repertoires in COVID-19. Clones were sequenced by immunoSEQ multiplex PCR, and TCRdb holds only the in-frame ones, with some missing. Of almost 250,000 clones in the sample, around 87% are singletons; the top ten hold roughly 1.6%. Sequencing was carried out using PBMCs or T cells enriched from blood (not recorded which). The receptors were gathered from a woman between 50 and 59 years old who had recovered from COVID-19.

The chain has TRBV2 and TRBJ2-2, with D perhaps TRBD1 (5 bases). The CDR3 runs to 14 residues. Trimming cost V 7 bases and J 0 bases, with 9 bases left between them. Germline CDR1 and CDR2: SNHLY and FYNNEI. The CDR3 DNA sequence: TGTGCCAGCATCAGGACATCGAACACCGGGGAGCTGTTTTTT. Translated: CASIRTSNTGELFF.

The chain uses TRBV27 and TRBJ2-6; 10 nucleotides line up with TRBD2. The germline CDR1 and CDR2 sequences are MNHEY and SMNVEV (reference sequence). Trimming removed 5 bases from V and 0 bases from J; junction bases left unmatched: 7. This CDR3 has 18 residues. The CDR3 loop reads CASSLLAGAFSGANVLTF. CDR3 nucleotide sequence: TGTGCCAGCAGTCTTCTAGCGGGAGCTTTCTCTGGGGCCAACGTCCTGACTTTC.

The J gene is TRBJ1-1, the V gene TRBV9, with no clear D. Germline lookup yields CDR1 SGDLS and CDR2 YYNGEE. The CDR3 spans 15 residues. V shed 0 bases and J shed 3 bases, with 12 bases lying between them. CDR3 sequence (DNA): TGTGCCAGCAGCGTAGGTGGGCAGAGTTACACTGAAGCTTTCTTT. It encodes CASSVGGQSYTEAFF.

The genes are TRBV27 and TRBJ2-7; 8 nucleotides agree with TRBD1. The germline V gene encodes CDR1 MNHEY and CDR2 SMNVEV (reference sequence). The CDR3 has 17 residues. Germline trimming cut 5 bases from V and 2 bases from J; bases unmatched to any gene: 14. CDR3 in DNA: TGTGCCAGCAGTCTTCTCAATCTTGGACAGGGTCCCTACGAGCAGTACTTC. It is translated as CASSLLNLGQGPYEQYF.

The J gene is TRBJ2-7, the V gene TRBV3-1 (or the pseudogene TRBV3-2); 11 positions agree with TRBD2. The V and J ends lost 0 bases and 0 bases, in that order; junction bases with no gene match: 7. CDR1 is LGHDT, CDR2 YNNKEL, per germline (reference sequence). The CDR3 runs 18 residues. CDR3 nucleotides: TGTGCCAGCAGCCAAGACCGACTAGCGGGACTGAGCTCCTACGAGCAGTACTTC. It is translated as CASSQDRLAGLSSYEQYF.

The chain couples TRBV7-9 to TRBJ2-1; 8 nucleotides line up with TRBD2. The CDR3 sequence is 14 residues long. CDR1 and CDR2 from the germline V gene are SEHNR and FQNEAQ (reference sequence). The J segment lost 3 bases and the V segment lost 9 bases, leaving 7 bases of the junction unmatched. The CDR3 nucleotides read TGTGCCAGGAGCATCAGCGGGAGCTACAATGAGCAGTTCTTC. Protein: CARSISGSYNEQFF.

This clone was observed once. CDR3 sequence reads: CASSPPVEREQFF. The CDR3 nucleotides read TGTGCCAGCTCACCACCAGTGGAGCGCGAGCAGTTCTTC. The J gene is TRBJ2-1, the V gene TRBV18, with D hard to call. CDR1 and CDR2 (germline): KGHSH, LQKENI. V was shortened by 0 bases and J by 10 bases, with 10 bases between the two germline ends. The CDR3 has 13 residues.

The rearrangement uses TRBV7-2 and TRBJ1-2; TRBD1 is a possible D gene (6 bases). Germline loops: CDR1 SGHTA, CDR2 FQGNSA. The CDR3 covers 16 residues. V was cut by 2 bases and J by 7 bases, with 20 bases left in between. The DNA of the CDR3 is TGTGCCAGCAGCTTATTAAACCGGGCAGGGGCAGGTGGCTACACCTTC. It translates to CASSLLNRAGAGGYTF.

The chain combines TRBV7-9 with TRBJ2-1, with D hard to call. The germline gives CDR1 SEHNR, CDR2 FQNEAQ (reference sequence). The germline V and J ends were trimmed by 5 bases and 4 bases, with 6 bases remaining between them. The CDR3 is 12 residues long. The CDR3: CASSPVYNEQFF. As DNA, the CDR3 is TGTGCCAGCAGCCCTGTATACAATGAGCAGTTCTTC. Full variable domain (remainder filled in from reference TRBV7-9 and TRBJ2-1): DTGVSQNPRHKITKRGQNVTFRCDPISEHNRLYWYRQTLGQGPEFLTYFQNEAQLEKSRLLSDRFSAERPKGSFSTLEIQRTEQGDSAMYLCASSPVYNEQFFGPGTRLTVL.

The CDR3 DNA is TGCGCCAGCCGACCGGGACAGGGGGGCGCTAATGAAAAACTGTTTTTT. It translates to CASRPGQGGANEKLFF. This chain connects TRBV10-2 to TRBJ1-4; 11 bases fit TRBD1. The germline V gene has CDR1 WSHSY and CDR2 SAAADI. Trimming took 8 bases from V and 3 from J; bases not matched to a gene: 8. The CDR3 consists of 16 residues.

This sequence joins TRBV7-2 and TRBJ1-1, with unresolved D. The V gene lost 8 bases and the J gene lost 11 bases, with 6 bases spanning the gap. There are 8 residues in the CDR3. The germline gives CDR1 SGHTA, CDR2 FQGNSA. CDR3 sequence: CASLFAFF. The DNA for the CDR3 is TGTGCCAGCCTGTTCGCTTTCTTT.

This clone was found a few times. The chain employs TRBV19 and TRBJ1-1; 7 bases fit TRBD1. CDR3 length: 14 amino acids. Germline trimming cut 9 bases from V and 0 bases from J; bases unmatched to any gene: 7. The germline CDR1 and CDR2 sequences are LNHDA and SQIVND (reference sequence). The CDR3 bases are TGTGCCAGCGGGCAGGGACAGCTGAACACTGAAGCTTTCTTT. Translating gives CASGQGQLNTEAFF.

This chain uses TRBV2 with TRBJ2-3, with a tentative D call TRBD2 (6 bases). V shed 6 bases and J shed 0 bases, with 16 bases lying between them. The CDR3 runs 16 residues. Germline CDR1 and CDR2: SNHLY and FYNNEI. The CDR3 DNA reads TGTGCCAGCAGGAAAGAGGGCGGGATTAGCACAGATACGCAGTATTTT. It is translated as CASRKEGGISTDTQYF.

In its sample, this clone was seen once. The rearrangement links TRBV30 to TRBJ1-1, with D hard to call. Germline CDR1 reads GTSNPN; CDR2 reads SVGIG (reference sequence). This CDR3 has 12 residues. V gave up 0 bases and J gave up 8 bases, with 10 bases separating them. The CDR3 sequence is CAWSVRETEAFF. CDR3 DNA sequence: TGTGCCTGGAGTGTAAGGGAGACAGAAGCTTTCTTT.

This sequence joins TRBV10-3 and TRBJ2-3; 12 bases are a match to TRBD2. Per the germline V gene, CDR1 is ENHRY and CDR2 is SYGVKD. This CDR3 is 17 amino acids long. The trim removed 4 bases at V and 0 bases at J, leaving 5 bases unmatched. The CDR3 DNA follows: TGTGCCATCAGTGGGACTAGCGGGGAGTTAAGCACAGATACGCAGTATTTT. Its protein product is CAISGTSGELSTDTQYF.

CDR3 sequence: CASSPVVRQGSYEQYF. The CDR3 DNA reads TGTGCCAGCAGCCCAGTGGTGCGACAGGGCTCCTACGAGCAGTACTTC. The chain joins TRBV4-2 to TRBJ2-7, with 7 bases lining up with TRBD1. CDR1 and CDR2 (germline): LGHNA, YNFKEQ. This CDR3 region has 16 residues. J was trimmed by 0 bases and V by 4 bases; bases with no gene match: 9.

The chain links TRBV5-4 to TRBJ1-2; D gene unclear. Germline V gives CDR1 SGHNT, CDR2 YYREEE (reference sequence). The ends were cut back, 4 bases at V and 8 bases at J, with 15 bases in the middle. The CDR3 consists of 13 residues. Written as DNA, the CDR3 is TGTGCCAGCAGCCTCGACGTGCCGGGAGGCTACACCTTC. This translates into CASSLDVPGGYTF.

The chain joins TRBV19 to TRBJ1-4, with D tentatively TRBD1 (5 bases). There are 14 residues in the CDR3. V was trimmed by 7 bases and J by 7 bases, leaving 16 bases between them. The germline gives CDR1 LNHDA, CDR2 SQIVND (reference sequence). The CDR3 sequence is CASTPEGRREKLFF. The CDR3 DNA follows: TGTGCCAGTACCCCGGAGGGGCGGCGTGAAAAACTGTTTTTT.

J is TRBJ1-1 and V is TRBV7-2, with D possibly being TRBD1 (5 bases). CDR3 length: 13 residues. The V gene's germline CDR1 is SGHTA and CDR2 FQGNSA. V was trimmed by 2 bases and J by 4 bases, leaving 8 bases between them. The CDR3 nucleotides read TGTGCCAGCAGCTTATTCGGGGGCACTGAAGCTTTCTTT. Its protein is CASSLFGGTEAFF.

This chain connects TRBV7-9 to TRBJ2-7, with unresolved D. CDR3 length: 15 residues. Germline CDR1 and CDR2: SEHNR and FQNEAQ (reference sequence). Between the trimmed V and J ends, which lost 0 bases and 3 bases, there was a span of 12 bases. DNA of the CDR3: TGTGCCAGCAGCTTAGCGAACGGGTTCGTCTACGAGCAGTACTTC. It yields the protein CASSLANGFVYEQYF.

The V and J genes are TRBV29-1 and TRBJ2-7, with D maybe TRBD2 (6 bases). This CDR3 has 13 amino acids. Per germline, CDR1 SQVTM and CDR2 ANQGSEA. The germline V and J ends were trimmed by 3 bases and 4 bases, with 13 bases remaining between them. CDR3: CSVDSGDPYEQYF. The CDR3, as DNA: TGCAGCGTTGATTCGGGGGACCCTTACGAGCAGTACTTC.

The sample holds one count of this clone. This chain joins TRBV30 and TRBJ1-6; D unresolved. Trimming removed 4 bases at V and 11 bases at J, with 12 bases between. The CDR3 consists of 12 residues. Per the germline V gene, CDR1 is GTSNPN and CDR2 is SVGIG (reference sequence). The CDR3 DNA is TGTGCCTGGACACAATCAACGACACCCCTCCACTTT. It translates to CAWTQSTTPLHF.

This clone occurred once. The chain has TRBV18 and TRBJ2-7; possible D gene TRBD1, 5 bases. Germline assignment: CDR1 KGHSH and CDR2 LQKENI. This CDR3 contains 16 residues. The ends were cut back, 6 bases at V and 1 base at J, with 19 bases in the middle. The CDR3 bases are TGTGCCAGCTCCCGAAACGGGCCCAGGGTATCCTACGAGCAGTACTTC. It encodes CASSRNGPRVSYEQYF.

The gene calls are TRBV27 and TRBJ1-2; TRBD1 agrees at 7 bases. Trimming at V came to 2 bases and at J to 7 bases, leaving 22 bases not matched to a gene. This CDR3 is 19 amino acids long. Germline V gene data show CDR1 as MNHEY and CDR2 as SMNVEV (reference sequence). The CDR3 is CASSLLASTGTLVWGGYTF. Here the CDR3 DNA reads TGTGCCAGCAGTTTACTAGCTTCGACAGGGACACTCGTATGGGGTGGCTACACCTTC.

V and J are TRBV3-1 (or the pseudogene TRBV3-2) and TRBJ1-1, with D uncertain. CDR1 and CDR2 from the germline V gene are LGHDT and YNNKEL (reference sequence). This CDR3 has 16 residues. Trimming cost V 0 bases and J 1 base, with 12 bases left between them. CDR3 in amino acids: CASSQEVARRNTEAFF. For the CDR3, the DNA is TGTGCCAGCAGCCAAGAAGTTGCGCGGAGGAACACTGAAGCTTTCTTT.

The rearrangement uses TRBV10-3 and TRBJ1-6; weak D call: TRBD1 (5 bases). V lost 2 bases to trimming and J lost 10 bases, with 15 bases between them. This CDR3 contains 15 residues. CDR1 is ENHRY and CDR2 is SYGVKD in the germline V gene. The CDR3 DNA sequence: TGTGCCATCAGTGAGCTTCAGGGTTGGGAATCACCCCTCCACTTT. It translates to CAISELQGWESPLHF.

The chain couples TRBV27 to TRBJ1-1; D not resolved. The germline V and J ends were trimmed by 5 bases and 0 bases, with 7 bases remaining between them. Germline V lookup: CDR1 MNHEY, CDR2 SMNVEV (reference sequence). The CDR3 spans 13 residues. The CDR3: CASSPYMNTEAFF. CDR3 nucleotide sequence: TGTGCCAGCAGTCCTTATATGAACACTGAAGCTTTCTTT.

The chain links TRBV27 to TRBJ1-2; D is unresolved. Looked up from germline, CDR1 is MNHEY and CDR2 is SMNVEV (reference sequence). The CDR3 spans 13 residues. V was shortened by 5 bases and J by 4 bases, with 11 bases between the two germline ends. CDR3 DNA sequence: TGTGCCAGCAGTCCCATCGGTGCCTATGGCTACACCTTC. Translation gives CASSPIGAYGYTF.

The chain links TRBV5-1 to TRBJ2-7, with D hard to call. V was pared by 0 bases and J by 0 bases, with 13 bases between. Germline CDR1 is SGHRS and CDR2 is YFSETQ. CDR3 length: 16 residues. The CDR3 is CASSLDLRSSSYEQYF. In nucleotides, the CDR3 is TGCGCCAGCAGCTTGGATCTGCGGTCCAGCTCCTACGAGCAGTACTTC.

In DNA, the CDR3 is TGTGCCAGCATGGGAGAGAGCAATCAGCCCCAGCATTTT. Protein: CASMGESNQPQHF. J is TRBJ1-5 and V is TRBV2; D uncertain. CDR1 and CDR2 (germline): SNHLY, FYNNEI. This CDR3 has 13 residues. V lost 7 bases to trimming and J lost 1 base, with 8 bases between them.